These T cell receptor beta chains were read from a single sample in a study of Ad26.COV2.S vaccination and SARS-CoV-2 variants. Generated by immunoSEQ multiplex PCR, the TCRdb table keeps only in-frame clones and is missing some. This sample carries around 340,000 clones, 75% to 90% of them seen once, and the ten largest clones take under 6%. The sequencing here drew on peripheral blood, taken in a trial of Ad26.COV2.S vaccine versus placebo. These receptors originate from a person aged 18-60 years who received the Ad26.COV2.S COVID-19 vaccine or a placebo. CDR3s leave out the opening cysteine and the closing phenylalanine or tryptophan.

J gene: TRBJ1-3; V gene: TRBV7-9; CDR3 length: 11; CDR3 protein: ASRGGVGNTIY
J gene: TRBJ1-4; V gene: TRBV6-6; CDR3 length: 13; CDR3 protein: ASSHLGATNEKLF
J gene: TRBJ1-6; V gene: TRBV6-5; CDR3 length: 12; CDR3 protein: ASRSTEANSPLH
J gene: TRBJ1-1; V gene: TRBV6-5; CDR3 length: 12; CDR3 protein: ASSSDRGDTEAF
J gene: TRBJ1-6; V gene: TRBV19; CDR3 length: 14; CDR3 protein: ASSLGRAWGNSPLH
J gene: TRBJ2-1; V gene: TRBV10-3; CDR3 length: 12; CDR3 protein: ASWSGSSYNEQF
J gene: TRBJ1-1; V gene: TRBV5-4; CDR3 length: 12; CDR3 protein: ASSLDRVGTEAF
J gene: TRBJ2-3; V gene: TRBV2; CDR3 length: 14; CDR3 protein: ASSVDRGASTDTQY
J gene: TRBJ1-1; V gene: TRBV7-7; CDR3 length: 13; CDR3 protein: ASTPIEGVHTEAF
J gene: TRBJ2-5; V gene: TRBV7-2; CDR3 length: 16; CDR3 protein: ASSLIGLSGSRDETQY
J gene: TRBJ2-7; V gene: TRBV5-6; CDR3 length: 13; CDR3 protein: ASSLVLAGVGEQY
J gene: TRBJ2-7; V gene: TRBV4-1; CDR3 length: 13; CDR3 protein: ASSQDTAGTYEQY
J gene: TRBJ2-1; V gene: TRBV7-9; CDR3 length: 11; CDR3 protein: ASRMTGDNEQF
J gene: TRBJ1-1; V gene: TRBV6-2/TRBV6-3; CDR3 length: 11; CDR3 protein: ASSGDRGREAF
J gene: TRBJ2-3; V gene: TRBV2; CDR3 length: 13; CDR3 protein: ASRGDRGQIPTQY
J gene: TRBJ2-5; V gene: TRBV3-1/TRBV3-2; CDR3 length: 11; CDR3 protein: ASKQGAEETQY
J gene: TRBJ2-1; V gene: TRBV7-8; CDR3 length: 13; CDR3 protein: ASSLGTGSYNEQF
J gene: TRBJ2-1; V gene: TRBV7-2; CDR3 length: 13; CDR3 protein: ASSLGRGSYNEQF
J gene: TRBJ1-5; V gene: TRBV6-5; CDR3 length: 13; CDR3 protein: ASSYRAGKNQPQH
J gene: TRBJ2-7; V gene: TRBV6-5; CDR3 length: 13; CDR3 protein: ASSYRDRASDEQY
J gene: TRBJ2-5; V gene: TRBV29-1; CDR3 length: 13; CDR3 protein: SDIGLALTQETQY
J gene: TRBJ2-5; V gene: TRBV5-4; CDR3 length: 13; CDR3 protein: ASSRTGDFQETQY
J gene: TRBJ2-1; V gene: TRBV6-1; CDR3 length: 9; CDR3 protein: ASSEGDEQF